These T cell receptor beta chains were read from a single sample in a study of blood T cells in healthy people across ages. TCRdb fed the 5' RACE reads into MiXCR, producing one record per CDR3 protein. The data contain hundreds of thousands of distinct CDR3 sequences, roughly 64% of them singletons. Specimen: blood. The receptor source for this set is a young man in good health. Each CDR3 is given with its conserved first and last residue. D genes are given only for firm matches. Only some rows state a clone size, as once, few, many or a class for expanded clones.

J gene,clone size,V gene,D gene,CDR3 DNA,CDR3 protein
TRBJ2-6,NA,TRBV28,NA,TGTGCCAGCAGTTCCCCCCTTGCTGGGGCCAACGTCCTGACTTTC,CASSSPLAGANVLTF
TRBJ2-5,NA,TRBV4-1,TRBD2,TGCGCCAGCAGCCAAGGACTAGCGGCTACTCAAGAGACCCAGTACTTC,CASSQGLAATQETQYF
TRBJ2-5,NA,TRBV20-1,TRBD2,TGCAGTGCTGACGAGACTAGCGGTAATAAAGAGACCCAGTACTTC,CSADETSGNKETQYF
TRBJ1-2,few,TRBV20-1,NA,TGCAGTGCTAGGTTTGTGGAGGGGGGCAACTATGGCTACACCTTC,CSARFVEGGNYGYTF
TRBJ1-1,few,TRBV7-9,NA,TGTGCCAGCAGCGCCCGAGACACTGAAGCTTTCTTT,CASSARDTEAFF
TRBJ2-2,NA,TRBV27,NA,TGTGCCAGCAGTTTATCGATGGGGCTTAAGGGGGAGCTGTTTTTT,CASSLSMGLKGELFF
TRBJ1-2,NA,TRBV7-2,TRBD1,TGTGCCAGCAGCCCGACTACAGGGGCACCTCCAGATGGCTACACCTTC,CASSPTTGAPPDGYTF
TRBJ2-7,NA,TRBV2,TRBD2,TGTGCCAGCAGTGAAGCGCGGGAGCCGACCTACGAGCAGTACTTC,CASSEAREPTYEQYF
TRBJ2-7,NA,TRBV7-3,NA,TGTGCCAGCAGCTTAGAGGGGATCCCTTACTACGAGCAGTACTTC,CASSLEGIPYYEQYF
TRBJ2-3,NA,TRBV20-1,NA,TGCAGTGCTAGGCGCCCAGCCACAGATACGCAGTATTTT,CSARRPATDTQYF
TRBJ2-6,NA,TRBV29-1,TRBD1,TGCAGTGCGACAGGGGACAGCTCTGGGGCCAACGTCCTGACTTTC,CSATGDSSGANVLTF
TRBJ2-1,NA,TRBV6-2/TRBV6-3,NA,TGTGCCAGCAGGCTTATTCGGGGAAATGAGCAGCTCTTC,CASRLIRGNEQLF
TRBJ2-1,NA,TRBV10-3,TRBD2,TGTGCCACCCGACAAGGCGAGCGGGGGAATGAGCAGTTCTTC,CATRQGERGNEQFF
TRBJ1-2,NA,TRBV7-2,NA,TGTGCCAGCAGCCCACAACCCGAAGGCATCTATGGCTACACCTTC,CASSPQPEGIYGYTF
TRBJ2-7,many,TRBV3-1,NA,TGTGCCAGCAGCCACAACTACGAGCAGTACTTC,CASSHNYEQYF
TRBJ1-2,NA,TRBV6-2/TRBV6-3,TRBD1,TGTGCCAGCAGTACGCTGGACAGGGCGGATTATGGCTACACCTTC,CASSTLDRADYGYTF
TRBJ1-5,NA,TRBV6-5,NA,TGTGCCAGCAGTAACCCGGGGGGTCAGCCCCAGCATTTT,CASSNPGGQPQHF
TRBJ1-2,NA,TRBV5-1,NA,TGCGCCAGCAGCTTGCCAGGGGAGGCTAACTATGGCTACACCTTC,CASSLPGEANYGYTF
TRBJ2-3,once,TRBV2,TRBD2,TGTGCCAGCAGTGCCACACTCGGACTAGCGGGACGCACAGATACGCAGTATTTT,CASSATLGLAGRTDTQYF
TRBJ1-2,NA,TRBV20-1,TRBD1,TGCAGTGCTAGAGGCTTGGAGACAGGGCTTAACTATGGCTACACCTTC,CSARGLETGLNYGYTF
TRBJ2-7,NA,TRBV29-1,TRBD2,TGCAGCGCCGGGTTGGGACTAGCTGCCGAGCAGTACTTC,CSAGLGLAAEQYF
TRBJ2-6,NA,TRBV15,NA,TGTGCCACCAGCAGTCCGAATCGAGCATCTGGGGCCAACGTCCTGACTTTC,CATSSPNRASGANVLTF
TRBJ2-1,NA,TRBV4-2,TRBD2,TGTGCCAGCAGCCAAGATAGATTCACTAGCGCGAGCTCCTACAATGAGCAGTTCTTC,CASSQDRFTSASSYNEQFF
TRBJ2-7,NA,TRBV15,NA,TGTGCCACCTCGCGGTTTGGCGGGATTGTTTACGAGCAGTACTTC,CATSRFGGIVYEQYF
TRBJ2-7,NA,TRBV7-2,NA,TGTGCCAGCAGCTTACAGGGACTGGAAGGCGGGTACGAGCAGTACTTC,CASSLQGLEGGYEQYF
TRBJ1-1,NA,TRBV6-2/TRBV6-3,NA,TGTGCCAGCAAACACCCGAACACTGAAGCTTTCTTT,CASKHPNTEAFF
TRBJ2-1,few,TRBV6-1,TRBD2,TGTGCCAGCAGGATAATAGCGGGGGGGCCGCGCAATGAGCAGTTCTTC,CASRIIAGGPRNEQFF
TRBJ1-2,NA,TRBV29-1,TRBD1,TGCAGCGTTGAGGATGGACAGGGCGGCTCTCGCTACACCTTC,CSVEDGQGGSRYTF
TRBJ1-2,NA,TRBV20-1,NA,TGCAGTGCTAGAGTGGAGGGGTCGCAGGGGGGCTACACCTTC,CSARVEGSQGGYTF
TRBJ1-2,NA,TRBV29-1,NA,TGCAGCGTTGAAGGGCATGGAGGCTACACCTTC,CSVEGHGGYTF
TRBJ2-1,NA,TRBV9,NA,TGTGCCAGCAGCCCCCGGAGATCACCTAGGGGGAACAATGAGCAGTTCTTC,CASSPRRSPRGNNEQFF
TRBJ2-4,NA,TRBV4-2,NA,TGTGCCCGCAGTCCAAGGAGGGACTTACTGAACATTCAGTACTTC,CARSPRRDLLNIQYF